This TCR beta chain is drawn from a study of spatial heterogeneity in lung cancer. A single record per CDR3 protein comes from TCRdb applying MiXCR to the 5' RACE reads. Of 25,000 to 35,000 distinct CDR3 sequences listed, 10% are singletons. Time point of the sample: blood at routine non-recurrence follow-up after resection. The CDR3 consists of 13 residues. Trimming removed 8 bases at V and 3 bases at J, with 13 bases between. Germline assignment: CDR1 SNHLY and CDR2 FYNNEI. In its sample, this clonotype was seen many times. This sample comprised PBMCs, obtained at follow-up. V usage is TRBV2 and J usage is TRBJ2-5; TRBD1 might be the D (6 bases). The sequence was collected from a female donor with early-stage non-small cell lung cancer. CDR3 coding DNA: TGTGCCAGCCTCCGGACAGAAAAAGAGACCCAGTACTTC. Its protein product is CASLRTEKETQYF.